What follows are 29 T cell receptor beta chains derived from one specimen sequenced in a study of cytomegalovirus exposure and HLA in healthy donors. The PCR contained 60 Vbeta and 13 Jbeta primers. Clones were read by immunoSEQ multiplex PCR, and TCRdb kept only the in-frame ones, dropping some. This sample's clone table lists about 110,000 clones. The sample comprised PBMCs. Every receptor here comes from a man in his late teens or twenties in good health and CMV-seronegative.

The J gene is TRBJ1-5, the V gene TRBV7-2; D gene unclear. This CDR3 region has 14 residues. Germline values: CDR1 SGHTA, CDR2 FQGNSA. Trimming stripped 5 bases from V and 7 bases from J, with 15 bases between. The CDR3 coding sequence is TGTGCCAGCAGCCCCTCGGCGGGGATGCAGCCCCAGCATTTT. Amino acid sequence: CASSPSAGMQPQHF.

The rearrangement joins TRBV5-4 to TRBJ2-3; TRBD2 matches 9 bases. The CDR3 covers 17 residues. The V and J ends lost 0 bases and 4 bases, in that order; junction bases with no gene match: 9. Germline V gene sequence: CDR1 SGHNT, CDR2 YYREEE (reference sequence). CDR3 amino acids: CASSLEGAGGPADTQYF. The CDR3 nucleotides are TGTGCCAGCAGCTTGGAGGGGGCGGGAGGGCCTGCAGATACGCAGTATTTT.

V and J are TRBV6-1 and TRBJ1-6; 9 nucleotides align to TRBD1. This CDR3 spans 14 amino acids. Germline V gene sequence: CDR1 MNHNS, CDR2 SASEGT. V lost 7 bases to trimming and J lost 9 bases; unmatched junction nucleotides: 7. The CDR3 protein is CASTTGTGRSPLHF. CDR3 DNA sequence: TGTGCCAGCACCACCGGGACAGGGCGTTCACCCCTCCACTTT.

The V call is TRBV10-1, the J call TRBJ2-2; D possibly corresponds to TRBD2 (5 bases). Germline assignment: CDR1 WNHNN and CDR2 SYGVQD (reference sequence). The CDR3 is made up of 15 amino acids. Trimming took 4 bases from V and 5 from J, leaving 14 bases between them. CDR3 residues: CASSGRRFGTGELFF. The CDR3, as DNA: TGCGCCAGCAGTGGTCGGAGGTTTGGGACCGGGGAGCTGTTTTTT.

The chain couples TRBV10-3 to TRBJ1-2, with 9 bases fitting TRBD1. The V segment lost 0 bases and the J segment 5 bases; nucleotides outside the gene matches: 7. The CDR3 covers 16 residues. Germline CDR1 reads ENHRY; CDR2 reads SYGVKD. The CDR3 loop reads CAISESGDRDLYGYTF. CDR3 DNA: TGTGCCATCAGTGAGTCAGGGGACAGGGACCTTTATGGCTACACCTTC.

This chain links TRBV5-6 with TRBJ2-1, with 13 nucleotides matching TRBD2. The CDR3 consists of 19 residues. Unmatched junction bases numbered 8, after V lost 1 base and J lost 1 base. CDR1 SGHDT and CDR2 YYEEEE come from the germline V gene. As DNA, the CDR3 is TGTGCCAGCAGCTTGCCCCAAGGACTAGCGGGAGATTCCTACAATGAGCAGTTCTTC. Translation: CASSLPQGLAGDSYNEQFF.

The V and J genes are TRBV5-1 and TRBJ1-1, with D hard to call. CDR1 is SGHRS, CDR2 YFSETQ, per germline. V lost 4 bases to trimming and J lost 3 bases, with 13 bases between them. This CDR3 is 14 amino acids long. CDR3 in amino acids: CASSLRGQHTEAFF. CDR3 nucleotides: TGCGCCAGCAGCCTTCGCGGCCAGCACACTGAAGCTTTCTTT.

The CDR3 DNA sequence: TGTGCCAGCAGTGCCGACTTAAGCACTGAAGCTTTCTTT. This translates into CASSADLSTEAFF. The V and J genes are TRBV25-1 and TRBJ1-1; the D is unclear. The CDR3 spans 13 residues. With 4 bases removed from V and 4 bases from J, the gap between germline ends came to 10 bases. CDR1 and CDR2 from the germline V gene are MGHDK and SYGVNS.

The CDR3 DNA is TGCGCCAGCAGCCAGGGACAGGGGGATCAGCCCCAGCATTTT. Protein sequence: CASSQGQGDQPQHF. The V gene is TRBV4-1, the J gene TRBJ1-5, with TRBD1 matching 11 bases. V lost 3 bases to trimming and J lost 5 bases; unmatched junction nucleotides: 0. The V gene's germline CDR1 is MGHRA and CDR2 YSYEKL. This CDR3 has 14 residues.

The J gene is TRBJ1-1, the V gene TRBV6-5; the D gene is possibly TRBD1 (5 bases). This CDR3 region has 16 residues. CDR1 and CDR2 (germline): MNHEY, SVGAGI. V gave up 0 bases and J gave up 7 bases, with 18 bases separating them. The CDR3 DNA reads TGTGCCAGCAGTTACTCGAATGGTGCAGGGAATAGTGAAGCTTTCTTT. It yields the protein CASSYSNGAGNSEAFF.

The chain combines TRBV19 with TRBJ2-7; 11 nucleotides agree with TRBD2. The germline CDR1 and CDR2 sequences are LNHDA and SQIVND (reference sequence). V shed 8 bases, J shed 2 bases, and the junction held 20 bases outside the gene matches. The CDR3 length is 19 residues. The CDR3 DNA follows: TGTGCCAGTGGAACGGGGAGGGATGGAACTAGCGGGAGACCCTACGAGCAGTACTTC. As protein: CASGTGRDGTSGRPYEQYF. The entire variable domain, with the rest obtained from reference TRBV19 and TRBJ2-7, is as follows: DGGITQSPKYLFRKEGQNVTLSCEQNLNHDAMYWYRQDPGQGLRLIYYSQIVNDFQKGDIAEGYSVSREKKESFPLTVTSAQKNPTAFYLCASGTGRDGTSGRPYEQYFGPGTRLTVT.

The chain employs TRBV15 and TRBJ2-2, with D possibly matching TRBD2 (5 bases). With 8 bases removed from V and 1 base from J, the gap between germline ends came to 14 bases. The germline gives CDR1 LNHNV, CDR2 YYDKDF (reference sequence). This CDR3 is 15 amino acids long. The CDR3: CATAGRSLNTGELFF. The CDR3 nucleotides are TGTGCCACCGCGGGCAGGTCCCTGAACACCGGGGAGCTGTTTTTT.

The V call is TRBV10-1, the J call TRBJ2-3, with D hard to call. The CDR3 runs 12 residues. V lost 3 bases, J lost 1 base, and 2 bases lay in between. Germline-derived CDR1 and CDR2 are WNHNN and SYGVQD (reference sequence). The DNA for the CDR3 is TGCGCCAGCAGTGACGGCACAGATACGCAGTATTTT. It codes for CASSDGTDTQYF.

This chain connects TRBV6-1 to TRBJ2-6; D unclear. Germline CDR1 is MNHNS and CDR2 is SASEGT. The ends were cut back, 2 bases at V and 0 bases at J, with 8 bases in the middle. The CDR3 runs to 16 residues. CDR3 protein: CASSEIVSSGANVLTF. CDR3 nucleotide sequence: TGTGCCAGCAGTGAAATCGTTAGCTCTGGGGCCAACGTCCTGACTTTC.

The chain links TRBV6-6 to TRBJ2-2; 8 bases fit TRBD1. CDR1 MNHNY and CDR2 SVGAGI come from the germline V gene (reference sequence). J gave up 0 bases and V 2 bases, and 2 bases lay outside the gene matches. The CDR3 is 16 residues long. For the CDR3, the DNA is TGTGCCAGCAGTTACGCGGGACAGGCGAACACCGGGGAGCTGTTTTTT. Its protein product is CASSYAGQANTGELFF.

J is TRBJ2-1 and V is TRBV7-3; 9 nucleotides match TRBD2. The CDR3 runs to 13 residues. Germline CDR1 SGHTA, CDR2 FQGTGA. Trimming cost V 5 bases and J 13 bases; bases outside gene matches: 9. CDR3 nucleotide sequence: TGTGCCAGCAGCATAGGTGGCGGGGGGGCCCAGTTCTTC. It encodes CASSIGGGGAQFF. The complete variable domain, with remaining parts taken from reference TRBV7-3 and TRBJ2-1, reads GAGVSQTPSNKVTEKGKYVELRCDPISGHTALYWYRQSLGQGPEFLIYFQGTGAADDSGLPNDRFFAVRPEGSVSTLKIQRTERGDSAVYLCASSIGGGGAQFFGPGTRLTVL.

The chain recombines TRBV27 with TRBJ2-7, with a weak D call TRBD1 (5 bases). The CDR3 runs 11 residues. The V end lost 8 bases, the J end lost 5 bases, and 10 bases lay between the germline ends. The germline V gene has CDR1 MNHEY and CDR2 SMNVEV (reference sequence). The CDR3 is CASGSGNEQYF. The CDR3 region has the DNA TGTGCCAGCGGTTCAGGGAACGAGCAGTACTTC.

The chain employs TRBV11-2 and TRBJ2-7; D unresolved. The germline gives CDR1 SGHAT, CDR2 FQNNGV. Trimming stripped 6 bases from V and 3 bases from J, with 18 bases between. The CDR3 sequence is 15 residues long. In nucleotides, the CDR3 is TGTGCCAGCAGTCAGGAATGGGCATTCTACTACGAGCAGTACTTC. Translated: CASSQEWAFYYEQYF.

This sequence joins TRBV11-2 and TRBJ2-3; 10 bases map to TRBD1. Per germline, CDR1 SGHAT and CDR2 FQNNGV. The CDR3 extends over 16 amino acids. Losses at the gene ends were 5 bases for V and 3 bases for J; bases not matched to a gene: 8. CDR3 residues: CASSRRQGAGTDTQYF. In nucleotides, the CDR3 is TGTGCCAGCAGCAGACGACAGGGGGCGGGTACAGATACGCAGTATTTT.

This chain uses TRBV13 with TRBJ2-3; TRBD2 aligns across 15 bases. The CDR3 extends over 16 amino acids. CDR1 and CDR2 from the germline V gene are PRHDT and FYEKMQ (reference sequence). V trimming: 4 bases; J trimming: 8 bases; junction bases outside the gene matches: 7. The CDR3 DNA reads as TGTGCCAGCAGCTGGGGACTAGCGGGGGGTCAAGGTACGCAGTATTTT. Amino acids: CASSWGLAGGQGTQYF.

CDR3 amino acids: CASSFGTGGRNEQFF. CDR3 sequence (DNA): TGTGCCAGCAGCTTCGGGACAGGGGGTAGGAATGAGCAGTTCTTC. The rearrangement links TRBV5-6 to TRBJ2-1; 11 nucleotides agree with TRBD1. V dropped 2 bases and J dropped 7; count of bases not matched to a gene: 5. Germline CDR1 and CDR2: SGHDT and YYEEEE. CDR3 length: 15 amino acids.

The chain combines TRBV30 with TRBJ1-3; D gene ambiguous. Germline V gene sequence: CDR1 GTSNPN, CDR2 SVGIG (reference sequence). Trimming removed 5 bases at V and 2 bases at J, with 13 bases between. The CDR3 runs to 14 residues. The CDR3 is CAWGHKRAGNTIYF. The CDR3 DNA reads TGTGCCTGGGGCCACAAGAGGGCTGGAAACACCATATATTTT.

The CDR3 sequence is CASSYDRDKNSPLHF. CDR3 DNA sequence: TGTGCCAGCAGTTACGACAGGGATAAAAATTCACCCCTCCACTTT. The chain is built from TRBV6-5 and TRBJ1-6; 7 bases match TRBD1. The CDR3 is 15 amino acids. The V gene end was trimmed by 2 bases and the J gene end by 7 bases; junction bases not matched to a gene: 5. Germline CDR1 is MNHEY and CDR2 is SVGAGI.

The CDR3 sequence is CASSVVPPRAYEQYF. In nucleotides, the CDR3 is TGTGCCAGCAGCGTAGTCCCGCCCCGGGCCTACGAGCAGTACTTC. This sequence joins TRBV9 and TRBJ2-7; D unresolved. The ends were cut back, 0 bases at V and 2 bases at J, with 12 bases in the middle. This CDR3 is built from 15 residues. Germline CDR1 reads SGDLS; CDR2 reads YYNGEE.

This rearrangement joins TRBV10-3 to TRBJ1-1; maybe TRBD1 (5 bases). The germline CDR1 and CDR2 sequences are ENHRY and SYGVKD. V was pared by 7 bases and J by 5 bases, with 14 bases between. The CDR3 sequence is 13 residues long. CDR3: CAITPGMGTEAFF. The CDR3 DNA reads TGTGCCATCACTCCAGGGATGGGGACTGAAGCTTTCTTT.

Details on this clone: Germline and junction disagree at one end, which may indicate a read error. This chain links TRBV4-2 with TRBJ2-2, with a possible D match to TRBD2 (6 bases). CDR3 length: 16 amino acids. From germline, CDR1 is LGHNA and CDR2 YNFKEQ. The CDR3, as DNA: TGTGCCAGCGGCCACCGGGACTCTCAGAACACCGGGGAGCTGTTTTTT. Translation gives CASGHRDSQNTGELFF.

The chain joins TRBV19 to TRBJ2-7, with 8 positions matching TRBD1. Per the germline V gene, CDR1 is LNHDA and CDR2 is SQIVND (reference sequence). This CDR3 is built from 14 residues. The ends lost 7 bases at V and 5 bases at J; junction bases unmatched: 10. The CDR3 region is CASKSDRGRDEQYF. Written as DNA, the CDR3 is TGTGCCAGTAAGTCCGACAGGGGTAGGGACGAGCAGTACTTC.

The rearrangement links TRBV6-5 to TRBJ2-1; 8 positions match TRBD2. Trimming cost V 2 bases and J 7 bases; bases outside gene matches: 4. The CDR3 contains 14 residues. Germline V gives CDR1 MNHEY, CDR2 SVGAGI. The CDR3 nucleotides are TGTGCCAGCAGTTACCTTGGGACTAGTAATGAGCAGTTCTTC. This translates into CASSYLGTSNEQFF.

The chain is built from TRBV27 and TRBJ2-7, with unresolved D. The CDR3 has 13 residues. CDR1 and CDR2 (germline): MNHEY, SMNVEV (reference sequence). The V and J ends lost 2 bases and 6 bases respectively, with 11 bases between them. CDR3 sequence (DNA): TGTGCCAGCAGTTTACGCCCCTATACCGAGCAGTACTTC. Amino acids: CASSLRPYTEQYF.